These 32 T cell receptor beta chains share one sample of origin, sequenced in a study of T cells expressing NK-cell markers. TCRdb reprocessed the 5' RACE reads, with one entry per CDR3 protein and no DNA. This repertoire comprises about 550,000 distinct CDR3 sequences; its ten largest clones make up less than 4.5%. The sample taken for sequencing was blood T cells: a sorted CD56 or NKG2C T cell subset, CD4+ or CD8+ T cells, or bulk PBMC T cells (not recorded which). The source is a man between 18 and 35 years old in good health.

The V and J genes are TRBV12-3 or TRBV12-4 and TRBJ1-6. This CDR3 comprises 12 residues. The CDR3 sequence is CASSSNGSPLHF.

V usage is TRBV29-1 and J usage is TRBJ2-5; the TCRdb D gene call, TRBD1, has no DNA to confirm it. The germline V gene encodes CDR1 SQVTM and CDR2 ANQGSEA. The CDR3 is 14 amino acids. The CDR3 sequence: CSVERGADQETQYF.

V and J are TRBV6-1 and TRBJ2-7. Germline CDR1 reads MNHNS; CDR2 reads SASEGT. This CDR3 is built from 12 residues. CDR3 in amino acids: CASSEAEQEQYF.

CDR3 sequence reads: CASSLDGGGSPLHF. The chain couples TRBV12-3 or TRBV12-4 to TRBJ1-6; TCRdb designates TRBD1, a call that cannot be tested without DNA. This CDR3 comprises 14 residues.

The J gene is TRBJ1-2, the V gene TRBV29-1; TCRdb indicates TRBD1, and absent DNA this call remains unverified. Germline CDR1 is SQVTM and CDR2 is ANQGSEA. The CDR3 spans 16 residues. This CDR3 is CSVAVTAESSNYGYTF. The full variable domain, with the rest looked up from reference TRBV29-1 and TRBJ1-2, is SAVISQKPSRDICQRGTSLTIQCQVDSQVTMMFWYRQQPGQSLTLIATANQGSEATYESGFVIDKFPISRPNLTFSTLTVSNMSPEDSSIYLCSVAVTAESSNYGYTFGSGTRLTVV.

The CDR3 sequence: CSAPQGIKLFF. V gene TRBV20-1 combines with J gene TRBJ1-4; the D call from TCRdb, TRBD1, cannot be confirmed without DNA. The germline V gene encodes CDR1 DFQATT and CDR2 SNEGSKA (reference sequence). This CDR3 contains 11 residues.

The chain has TRBV5-6 and TRBJ2-7; TCRdb selects TRBD2, and the lack of DNA leaves this call unchecked. Looked up from germline, CDR1 is SGHDT and CDR2 is YYEEEE. The CDR3 length is 13 residues. The CDR3 reads CASTRTLLYEQYF.

V and J are TRBV10-3 and TRBJ2-1; no DNA is available, so the TRBD2 call from TCRdb remains unchecked. This CDR3 comprises 16 residues. Germline V lookup: CDR1 ENHRY, CDR2 SYGVKD. Here the CDR3 reads CAISESMASLYNEQFF.

The chain has TRBV5-6 and TRBJ2-6; TCRdb names TRBD2, which stays unverified in the absence of DNA. The CDR3 length is 20 residues. CDR1 is SGHDT, CDR2 YYEEEE, per germline. The CDR3 protein is CASSAPQGLAGLAGANVLTF.

This chain links TRBV6-6 with TRBJ1-5; there is no DNA to check the TCRdb D call of TRBD1. The CDR3 has 13 residues. Germline-derived CDR1 and CDR2 are MNHNY and SVGAGI (reference sequence). The CDR3: CASSSRETKPQHF.

V is TRBV12-3 or TRBV12-4 and J is TRBJ2-1. This CDR3 comprises 11 residues. The CDR3 sequence: CASSESGEQFF.

This chain connects TRBV11-2 to TRBJ1-2. Germline V CDR1 and CDR2: SGHAT, FQNNGV. This CDR3 comprises 14 residues. This CDR3 reads CASSSGGRLYGYTF.

The chain joins TRBV12-3 or TRBV12-4 to TRBJ1-2; TCRdb proposes TRBD1, but this gene call is untestable without DNA. This CDR3 has 12 residues. CDR3 region: CASSQGTIGYTF.

The chain is built from TRBV7-2 and TRBJ1-4; TCRdb proposes TRBD1, but this gene call is untestable without DNA. The CDR3 extends over 16 amino acids. Germline CDR1 is SGHTA and CDR2 is FQGNSA. CDR3 amino acids: CASSREGGLANEKLFF.

The chain joins TRBV11-2 to TRBJ2-3; TCRdb picks TRBD2, but there is no DNA to check that call. The CDR3 covers 16 residues. Per the germline V gene, CDR1 is SGHAT and CDR2 is FQNNGV. The CDR3 reads CASSLVPRTVSDTQYF.

The V gene is TRBV5-6, the J gene TRBJ2-3; lacking DNA, the TRBD2 call made by TCRdb goes unchecked. Germline values: CDR1 SGHDT, CDR2 YYEEEE. The CDR3 length is 18 residues. CDR3 amino acids: CASSQHRGSGRSTDTQYF.

The chain links TRBV6-1 to TRBJ2-2; TCRdb's D gene call, TRBD2, goes unchecked for lack of DNA. Germline CDR1 MNHNS, CDR2 SASEGT. This CDR3 has 16 amino acids. Here the CDR3 reads CASSLTSDRDTGELFF.

The CDR3 reads CAISGPGTGGLETQYF. The rearrangement links TRBV10-3 to TRBJ2-5; absent DNA, TCRdb's TRBD1 call cannot be checked. This CDR3 spans 16 amino acids. Germline CDR1 and CDR2: ENHRY and SYGVKD.

The chain carries TRBV7-8 and TRBJ1-1; absent DNA, TCRdb's TRBD1 call cannot be checked. The CDR3 loop spans 15 amino acids. Germline V gene lookup returns CDR1 SGHVS and CDR2 FQNEAQ. The CDR3 protein is CASSPNFVGGTEAFF. The full variable domain, completed using reference TRBV7-8 and TRBJ1-1, is GAGVSQSPRYKVAKRGQDVALRCDPISGHVSLFWYQQALGQGPEFLTYFQNEAQLDKSGLPSDRFFAERPEGSVSTLKIQRTQQEDSAVYLCASSPNFVGGTEAFFGQGTRLTVV.

The chain recombines TRBV6-1 with TRBJ2-3; TCRdb outputs TRBD2, but without DNA this stays unchecked. Germline CDR1 MNHNS, CDR2 SASEGT. The CDR3 is 17 residues long. Here the CDR3 reads CASSVARGASGTDTQYF.

The gene calls are TRBV7-9 and TRBJ2-3; the TCRdb D gene call, TRBD1, has no DNA to confirm it. Germline V lookup: CDR1 SEHNR, CDR2 FQNEAQ (reference sequence). The CDR3 contains 16 residues. The CDR3 reads CASSLVRGQGPDTQYF.

The V gene is TRBV7-2, the J gene TRBJ2-1; TCRdb proposes TRBD2, but this gene call is untestable without DNA. The CDR3 loop spans 14 amino acids. The germline V gene encodes CDR1 SGHTA and CDR2 FQGNSA. The CDR3 region is CASSLGGTSHEQFF.

The chain uses TRBV9 and TRBJ1-1; TCRdb reports TRBD1, a call that lacks DNA to check it against. The CDR3 extends over 14 amino acids. Germline V gene sequence: CDR1 SGDLS, CDR2 YYNGEE. This chain's CDR3 is CASSPGQGPPEAFF.

The chain employs TRBV5-1 and TRBJ2-1; TCRdb returns TRBD1, unconfirmable since there is no DNA. The CDR3 is 14 residues long. CDR1 is SGHRS and CDR2 is YFSETQ in the germline V gene. This CDR3 is CASSYQGTHNEQFF.

The chain joins TRBV28 to TRBJ2-2; TCRdb selects TRBD2, and the lack of DNA leaves this call unchecked. Per the germline V gene, CDR1 is MDHEN and CDR2 is SYDVKM. This CDR3 is built from 12 residues. This CDR3 is CASGRRTSELFF.

The chain combines TRBV6-5 with TRBJ2-1. Per the germline V gene, CDR1 is MNHEY and CDR2 is SVGAGI. This CDR3 comprises 15 residues. The CDR3 sequence: CASSYSGGFDNEQFF.

The V gene is TRBV5-5, the J gene TRBJ1-1; TCRdb picks TRBD1, but there is no DNA to check that call. CDR1 and CDR2 from the germline V gene are SGHKS and YYEKEE (reference sequence). The CDR3 has 16 residues. This CDR3 is CASSLAFDRVDTEAFF.

J is TRBJ2-1 and V is TRBV6-2 or TRBV6-3; as DNA is missing, the TRBD2 call by TCRdb cannot be tested. There are 16 residues in the CDR3. Germline assignment: CDR1 MNHEY and CDR2 SVGEGT. The chain's CDR3 is CASSFIAGGPYNEQFF.

The gene calls are TRBV29-1 and TRBJ2-3; with no DNA, the TCRdb D assignment of TRBD2 cannot be verified. The CDR3 runs 15 residues. The germline V gene has CDR1 SQVTM and CDR2 ANQGSEA. CDR3 sequence reads: CSVDRRLADPDTQYF.

J is TRBJ2-3 and V is TRBV7-6; TCRdb's D gene call, TRBD1, goes unchecked for lack of DNA. The CDR3 covers 16 residues. Germline values: CDR1 SGHVS, CDR2 FNYEAQ. The CDR3 region is CASSLVGQTDTDTQYF.

This chain uses TRBV29-1 with TRBJ1-1. From germline, CDR1 is SQVTM and CDR2 ANQGSEA. This CDR3 is 13 amino acids long. This chain's CDR3 is CSEVQDFNTEAFF. The variable domain in full, completed from reference TRBV29-1 and TRBJ1-1, reads SAVISQKPSRDICQRGTSLTIQCQVDSQVTMMFWYRQQPGQSLTLIATANQGSEATYESGFVIDKFPISRPNLTFSTLTVSNMSPEDSSIYLCSEVQDFNTEAFFGQGTRLTVV.

The chain joins TRBV4-3 to TRBJ2-7; lacking DNA, the TRBD1 call made by TCRdb goes unchecked. The length of the CDR3 is 17 residues. Germline CDR1 and CDR2: LGHNA and YSLEER. The CDR3 sequence is CASSQGAFGDRAYEQYF.